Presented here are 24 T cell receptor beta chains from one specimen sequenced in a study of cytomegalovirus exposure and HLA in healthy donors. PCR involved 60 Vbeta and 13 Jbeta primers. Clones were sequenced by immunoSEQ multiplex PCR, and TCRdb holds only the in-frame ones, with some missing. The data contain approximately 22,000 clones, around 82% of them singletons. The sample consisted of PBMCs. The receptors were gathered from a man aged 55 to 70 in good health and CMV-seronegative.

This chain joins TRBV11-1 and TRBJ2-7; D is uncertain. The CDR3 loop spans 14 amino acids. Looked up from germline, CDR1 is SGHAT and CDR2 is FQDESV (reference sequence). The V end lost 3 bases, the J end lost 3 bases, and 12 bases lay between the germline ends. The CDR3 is CASSFVGAVYEQYF. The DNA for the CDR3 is TGTGCCAGCAGCTTTGTTGGCGCGGTCTACGAGCAGTACTTC.

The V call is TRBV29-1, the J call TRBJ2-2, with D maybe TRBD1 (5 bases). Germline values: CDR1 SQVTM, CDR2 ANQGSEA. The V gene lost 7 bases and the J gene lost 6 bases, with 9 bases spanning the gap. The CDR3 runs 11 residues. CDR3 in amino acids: CSGSGSGELFF. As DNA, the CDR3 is TGCAGCGGATCAGGGTCCGGGGAGCTGTTTTTT.

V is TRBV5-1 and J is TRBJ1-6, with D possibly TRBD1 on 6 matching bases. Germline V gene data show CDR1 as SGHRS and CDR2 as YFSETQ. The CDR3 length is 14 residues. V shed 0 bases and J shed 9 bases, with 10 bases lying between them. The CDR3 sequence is CASSLDRVGSPLHF. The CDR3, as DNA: TGCGCCAGCAGCTTGGACAGGGTCGGTTCACCCCTCCACTTT.

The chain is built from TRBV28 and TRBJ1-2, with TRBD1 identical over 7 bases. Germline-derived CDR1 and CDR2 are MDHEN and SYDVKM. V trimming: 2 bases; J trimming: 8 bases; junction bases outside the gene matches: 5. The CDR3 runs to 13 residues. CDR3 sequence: CASSLNRGRGYTF. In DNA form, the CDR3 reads TGTGCCAGCAGTTTAAACAGGGGAAGGGGCTACACCTTC.

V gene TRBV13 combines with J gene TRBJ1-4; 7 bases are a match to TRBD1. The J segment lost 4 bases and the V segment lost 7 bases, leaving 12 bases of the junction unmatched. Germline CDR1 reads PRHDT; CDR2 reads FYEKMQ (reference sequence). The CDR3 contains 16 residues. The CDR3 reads CASTILGQAVNEKLFF. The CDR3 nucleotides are TGTGCCAGCACTATACTCGGACAGGCGGTTAATGAAAAACTGTTTTTT. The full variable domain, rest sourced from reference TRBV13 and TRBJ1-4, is AAGVIQSPRHLIKEKRETATLKCYPIPRHDTVYWYQQGPGQDPQFLISFYEKMQSDKGSIPDRFSAQQFSDYHSELNMSSLELGDSALYFCASTILGQAVNEKLFFGSGTQLSVL.

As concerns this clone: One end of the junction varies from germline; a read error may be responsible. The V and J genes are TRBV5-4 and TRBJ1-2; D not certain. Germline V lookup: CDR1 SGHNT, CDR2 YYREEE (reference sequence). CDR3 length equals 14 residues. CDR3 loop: CASSLLEGNYGYPF. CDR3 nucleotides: TGTGCCAGCAGCTTGTTAGAGGGTAACTATGGCTACCCCTTC.

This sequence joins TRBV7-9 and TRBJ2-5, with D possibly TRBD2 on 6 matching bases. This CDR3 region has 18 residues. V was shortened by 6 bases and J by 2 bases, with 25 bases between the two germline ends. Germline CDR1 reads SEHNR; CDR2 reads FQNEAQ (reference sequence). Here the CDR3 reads CASRSGVGAGHEQETQYF. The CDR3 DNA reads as TGTGCCAGCAGGTCAGGAGTTGGAGCGGGCCATGAGCAAGAGACCCAGTACTTC.

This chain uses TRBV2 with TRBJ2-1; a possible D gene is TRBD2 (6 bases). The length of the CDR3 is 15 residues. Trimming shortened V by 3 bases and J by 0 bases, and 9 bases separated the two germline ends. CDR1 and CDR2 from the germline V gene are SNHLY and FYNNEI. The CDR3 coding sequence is TGTGCCAGCAGTGATGGGAGGAACTCCTACAATGAGCAGTTCTTC. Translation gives CASSDGRNSYNEQFF.

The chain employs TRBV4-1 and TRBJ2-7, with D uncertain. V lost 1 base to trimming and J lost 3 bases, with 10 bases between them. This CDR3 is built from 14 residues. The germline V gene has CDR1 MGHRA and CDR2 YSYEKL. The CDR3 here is CASSQAEQNYEQYF. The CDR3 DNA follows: TGCGCCAGCAGCCAAGCCGAACAGAACTACGAGCAGTACTTC.

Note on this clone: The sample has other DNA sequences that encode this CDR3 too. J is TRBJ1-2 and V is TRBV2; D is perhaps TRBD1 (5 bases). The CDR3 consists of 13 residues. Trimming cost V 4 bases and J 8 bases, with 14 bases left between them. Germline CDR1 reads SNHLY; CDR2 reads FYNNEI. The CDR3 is CASSAAGGGGYTF. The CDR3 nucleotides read TGTGCCAGCAGTGCCGCGGGGGGAGGGGGCTACACCTTC.

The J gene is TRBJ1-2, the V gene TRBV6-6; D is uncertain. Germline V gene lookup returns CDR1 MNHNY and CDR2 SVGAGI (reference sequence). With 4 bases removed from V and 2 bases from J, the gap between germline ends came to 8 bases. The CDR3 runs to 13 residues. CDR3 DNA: TGTGCCAGCAGTTCATGGCCCAACTATGGCTACACCTTC. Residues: CASSSWPNYGYTF.

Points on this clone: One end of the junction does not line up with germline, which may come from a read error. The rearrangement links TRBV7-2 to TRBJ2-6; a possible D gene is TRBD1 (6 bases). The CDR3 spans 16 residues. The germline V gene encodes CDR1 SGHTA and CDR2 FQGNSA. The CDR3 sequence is CAGSSNYRAGANVLTF. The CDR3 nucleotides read TGTGCCGGCAGCTCCAATTACAGGGCTGGGGCCAACGTCCTGACTTTC.

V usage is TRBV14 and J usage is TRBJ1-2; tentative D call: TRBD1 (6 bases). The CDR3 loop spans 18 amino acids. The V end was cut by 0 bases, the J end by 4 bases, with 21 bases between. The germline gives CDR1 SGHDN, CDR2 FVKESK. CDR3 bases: TGTGCCAGCAGCCAAGATTCATACCGCCGACAGGACGGCTATGGCTACACCTTC. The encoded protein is CASSQDSYRRQDGYGYTF.

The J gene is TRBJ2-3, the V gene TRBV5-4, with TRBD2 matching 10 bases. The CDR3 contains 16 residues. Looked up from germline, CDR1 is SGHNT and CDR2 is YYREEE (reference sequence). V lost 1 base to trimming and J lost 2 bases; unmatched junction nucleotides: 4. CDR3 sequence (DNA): TGTGCCAGCAGCTTGACTAGCGGGATAAACACAGATACGCAGTATTTT. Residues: CASSLTSGINTDTQYF.

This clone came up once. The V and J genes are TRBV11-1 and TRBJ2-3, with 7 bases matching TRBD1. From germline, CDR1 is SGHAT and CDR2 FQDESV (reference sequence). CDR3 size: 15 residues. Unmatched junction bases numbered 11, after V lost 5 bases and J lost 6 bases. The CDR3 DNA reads TGTGCCAGCAGCCCCGACAGGGTCTTAAGTGATACGCAGTATTTT. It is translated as CASSPDRVLSDTQYF.

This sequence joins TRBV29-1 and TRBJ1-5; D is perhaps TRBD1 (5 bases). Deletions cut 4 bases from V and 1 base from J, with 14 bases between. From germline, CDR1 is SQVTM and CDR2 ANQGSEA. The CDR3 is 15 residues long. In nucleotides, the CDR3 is TGCAGCGTTGCCCTAGGAGACAGAAGCAATCAGCCCCAGCATTTT. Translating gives CSVALGDRSNQPQHF.

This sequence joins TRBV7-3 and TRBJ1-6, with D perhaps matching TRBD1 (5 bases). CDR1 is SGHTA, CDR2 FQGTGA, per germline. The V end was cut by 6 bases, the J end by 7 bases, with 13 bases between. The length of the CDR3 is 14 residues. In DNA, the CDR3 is TGTGCCAGCAGTCGACAAGGGGTCAATTCACCCCTCCACTTT. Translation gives CASSRQGVNSPLHF. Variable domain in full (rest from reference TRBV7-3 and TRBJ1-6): GAGVSQTPSNKVTEKGKYVELRCDPISGHTALYWYRQSLGQGPEFLIYFQGTGAADDSGLPNDRFFAVRPEGSVSTLKIQRTERGDSAVYLCASSRQGVNSPLHFGNGTRLTVT.

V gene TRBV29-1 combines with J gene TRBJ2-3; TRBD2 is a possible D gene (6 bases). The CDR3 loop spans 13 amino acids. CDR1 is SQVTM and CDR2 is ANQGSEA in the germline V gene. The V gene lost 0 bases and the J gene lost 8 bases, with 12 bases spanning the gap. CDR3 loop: CSVEEGGGGTQYF. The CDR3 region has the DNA TGCAGCGTTGAAGAGGGGGGAGGAGGTACGCAGTATTTT.

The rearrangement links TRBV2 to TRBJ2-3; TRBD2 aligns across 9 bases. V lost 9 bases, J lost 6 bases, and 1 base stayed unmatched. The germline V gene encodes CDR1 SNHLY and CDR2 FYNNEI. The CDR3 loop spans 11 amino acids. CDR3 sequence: CASLAGDTQYF. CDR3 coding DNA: TGTGCCAGTCTAGCGGGGGATACGCAGTATTTT.

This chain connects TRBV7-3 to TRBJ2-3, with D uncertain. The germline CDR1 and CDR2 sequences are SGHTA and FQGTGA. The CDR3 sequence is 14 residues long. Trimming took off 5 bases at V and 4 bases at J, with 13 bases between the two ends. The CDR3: CASSHDSVPDTQYF. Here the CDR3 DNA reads TGTGCCAGCAGCCACGACTCTGTCCCAGATACGCAGTATTTT. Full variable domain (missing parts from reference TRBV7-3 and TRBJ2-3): GAGVSQTPSNKVTEKGKYVELRCDPISGHTALYWYRQSLGQGPEFLIYFQGTGAADDSGLPNDRFFAVRPEGSVSTLKIQRTERGDSAVYLCASSHDSVPDTQYFGPGTRLTVL.

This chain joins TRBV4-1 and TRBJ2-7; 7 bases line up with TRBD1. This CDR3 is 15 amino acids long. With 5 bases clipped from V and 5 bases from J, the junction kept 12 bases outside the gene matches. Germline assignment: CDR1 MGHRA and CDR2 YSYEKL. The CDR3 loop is CASSLRYRGGDEQYF. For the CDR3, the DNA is TGCGCCAGCAGCTTACGTTACAGGGGCGGTGACGAGCAGTACTTC.

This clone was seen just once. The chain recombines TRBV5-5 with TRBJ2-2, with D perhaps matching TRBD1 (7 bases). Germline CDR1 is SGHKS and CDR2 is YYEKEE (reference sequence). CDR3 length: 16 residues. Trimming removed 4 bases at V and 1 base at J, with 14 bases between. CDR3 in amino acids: CASSLRGDRNTGELFF. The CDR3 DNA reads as TGTGCCAGCAGCCTCAGGGGGGATAGGAACACCGGGGAGCTGTTTTTT.

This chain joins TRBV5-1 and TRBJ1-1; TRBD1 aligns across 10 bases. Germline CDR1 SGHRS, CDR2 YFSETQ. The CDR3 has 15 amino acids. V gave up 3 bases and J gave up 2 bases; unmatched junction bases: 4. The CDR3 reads CASSSQTGGNTEAFF. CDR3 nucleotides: TGCGCCAGCAGCTCGCAGACAGGGGGCAACACTGAAGCTTTCTTT.

CDR3: CASSPLLPTNEKLFF. In DNA, the CDR3 is TGTGCCAGCAGCCCCCTCCTTCCAACTAATGAAAAACTGTTTTTT. The chain combines TRBV7-9 with TRBJ1-4; D is undetermined. This CDR3 spans 15 amino acids. The germline gives CDR1 SEHNR, CDR2 FQNEAQ (reference sequence). Trimming pared 5 bases from V and 0 bases from J, leaving 10 bases between.